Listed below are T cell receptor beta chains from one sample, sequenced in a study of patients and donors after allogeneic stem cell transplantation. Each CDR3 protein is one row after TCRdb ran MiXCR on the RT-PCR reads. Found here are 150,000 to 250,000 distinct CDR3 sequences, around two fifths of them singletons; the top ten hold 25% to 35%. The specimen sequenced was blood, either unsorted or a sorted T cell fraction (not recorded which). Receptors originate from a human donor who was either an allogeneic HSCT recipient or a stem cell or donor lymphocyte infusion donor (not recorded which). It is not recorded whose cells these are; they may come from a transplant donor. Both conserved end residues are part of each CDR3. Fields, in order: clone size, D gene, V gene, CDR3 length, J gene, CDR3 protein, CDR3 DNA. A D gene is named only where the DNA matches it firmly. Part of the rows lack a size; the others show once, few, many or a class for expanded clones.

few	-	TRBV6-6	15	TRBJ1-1	CASSYMGGRNTEAFF	TGTGCCAGCAGTTACATGGGAGGAAGGAACACTGAAGCTTTCTTT
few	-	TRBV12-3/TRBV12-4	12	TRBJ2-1	CASSLKTEEQFF	TGTGCCAGCAGTCTCAAGACTGAGGAGCAGTTCTTC
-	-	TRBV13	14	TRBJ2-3	CASSIKTGRDTQYF	TGTGCCAGCAGCATAAAGACAGGACGAGATACGCAGTATTTT
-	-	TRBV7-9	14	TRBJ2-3	CASSLSTYGDTQYF	TGTGCCAGCAGCTTAAGTACCTACGGGGATACGCAGTATTTT
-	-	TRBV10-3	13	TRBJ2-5	CAISADYQETQYF	TGTGCCATCAGTGCTGACTATCAAGAGACCCAGTACTTC
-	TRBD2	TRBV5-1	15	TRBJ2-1	CASSLETSVYNEQFF	TGCGCCAGCAGCTTGGAGACTAGCGTCTACAATGAGCAGTTCTTC
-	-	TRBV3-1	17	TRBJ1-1	CASSLRTPQGTGTEAFF	TGTGCCAGCAGCCTAAGAACTCCACAGGGCACGGGAACTGAAGCTTTCTTT
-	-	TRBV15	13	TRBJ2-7	CATSSGQAYEQYF	TGTGCCACCAGCTCGGGACAAGCCTACGAGCAGTACTTC
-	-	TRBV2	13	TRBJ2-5	CASSVTSYETQYF	TGTGCCAGCAGTGTGACTAGTTACGAGACCCAGTACTTC
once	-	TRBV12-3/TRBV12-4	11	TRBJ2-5	CASSYVKTQYF	TGTGCCAGCAGTTACGTGAAGACCCAGTACTTC
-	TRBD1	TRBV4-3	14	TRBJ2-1	CASSLRGLDNEQFF	TGCGCCAGCAGTCTTAGGGGGCTCGACAATGAGCAGTTCTTC
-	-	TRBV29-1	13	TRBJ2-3	CSAGMPGTDTQYF	TGCAGCGCCGGGATGCCGGGCACAGATACGCAGTATTTT
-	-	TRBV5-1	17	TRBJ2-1	CASSLASSGRRVGEQFF	TGCGCCAGCAGCTTGGCCAGTTCCGGACGCCGAGTCGGAGAGCAGTTCTTC
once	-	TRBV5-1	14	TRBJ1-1	CASSLAGWWTEAFF	TGCGCCAGCAGCTTGGCTGGTTGGTGGACTGAAGCTTTCTTT
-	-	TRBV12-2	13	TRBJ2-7	CASRRTDSYEQYF	TGTGCAAGTCGAAGGACAGATAGCTACGAGCAGTACTTC
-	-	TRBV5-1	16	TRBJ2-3	CASSLELEAFTDTQYF	TGCGCCAGCAGCTTGGAACTCGAGGCATTCACAGATACGCAGTATTTT
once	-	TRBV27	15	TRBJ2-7	CASRLGGTPSYEQYF	TGTGCCAGCCGCCTTGGTGGGACACCTTCCTACGAGCAGTACTTC
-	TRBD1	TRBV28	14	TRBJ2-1	CASSLTGLGDEQFF	TGTGCCAGCAGTTTGACAGGGCTCGGGGATGAGCAGTTCTTC
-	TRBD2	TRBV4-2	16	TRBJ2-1	CASSQAGSGRGNEQFF	TGTGCCAGCAGCCAAGCTGGTAGCGGGAGGGGTAATGAGCAGTTCTTC
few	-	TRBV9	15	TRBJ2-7	CASSVRDEWGYEQYF	TGTGCCAGCAGCGTCCGGGACGAATGGGGCTACGAGCAGTACTTC
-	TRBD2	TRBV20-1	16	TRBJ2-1	CSARGSSGRRAEEQFF	TGCAGTGCTAGAGGAAGTAGCGGGAGGAGGGCGGAGGAGCAGTTCTTC
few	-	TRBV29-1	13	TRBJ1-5	CSVGGVGNQPQHF	TGCAGCGTTGGGGGCGTAGGCAATCAGCCCCAGCATTTT
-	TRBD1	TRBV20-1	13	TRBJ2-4	CTAGGQGKNIQYF	TGCACCGCTGGGGGACAGGGCAAGAACATTCAGTACTTC
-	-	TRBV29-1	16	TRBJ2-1	CSATILQLNSYNEQFF	TGCAGCGCAACAATCCTACAGTTAAACTCCTACAATGAGCAGTTCTTC
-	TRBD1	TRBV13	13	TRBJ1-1	CASSRDRGLKAFF	TGTGCCAGCAGCAGAGACAGGGGGTTGAAAGCTTTCTTT
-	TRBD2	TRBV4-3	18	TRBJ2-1	CASSQGGPGTSGYNEQFF	TGCGCCAGCAGCCAAGGGGGCCCCGGGACTAGCGGATACAATGAGCAGTTCTTC
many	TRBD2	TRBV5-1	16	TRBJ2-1	CASSSHGTSGRNEQFF	TGCGCCAGCAGCAGTCACGGGACTAGCGGGAGGAATGAGCAGTTCTTC
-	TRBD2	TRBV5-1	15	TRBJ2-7	CASSLAAAGIYEQYF	TGCGCCAGCAGCTTGGCGGCAGCGGGGATCTACGAGCAGTACTTC
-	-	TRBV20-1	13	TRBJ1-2	CSARDSPQLGYTF	TGCAGTGCTAGAGACTCCCCCCAGTTGGGCTACACCTTC
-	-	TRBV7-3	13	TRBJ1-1	CASSLFMNTEAFF	TGTGCCAGCAGCTTATTTATGAACACTGAAGCTTTCTTT
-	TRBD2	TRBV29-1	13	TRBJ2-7	CSSSAGGPSEQYF	TGCAGCTCTTCGGCGGGAGGGCCATCCGAGCAGTACTTC
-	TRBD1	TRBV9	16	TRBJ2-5	CASSEGDRRSGETQYF	TGTGCCAGCAGCGAGGGGGACAGGAGGTCAGGGGAGACCCAGTACTTC
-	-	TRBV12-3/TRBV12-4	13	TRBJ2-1	CASSSSLYNEQFF	TGTGCCAGCAGTTCATCCCTTTACAATGAGCAGTTCTTC
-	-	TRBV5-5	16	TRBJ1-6	CASSRRQSSYNSPLHF	TGTGCCAGCAGCCGCCGACAGAGCTCCTATAATTCACCCCTCCACTTT
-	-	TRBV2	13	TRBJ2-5	CASTRLAFETQYF	TGTGCCAGTACAAGGCTGGCCTTCGAGACCCAGTACTTC
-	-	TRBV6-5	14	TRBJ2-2	CASTDRSNTGELFF	TGTGCCAGCACCGACCGATCGAACACCGGGGAGCTGTTTTTT
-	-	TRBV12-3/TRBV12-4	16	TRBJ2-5	CASSPPDQLPQETQYF	TGTGCCAGCAGCCCCCCCGATCAGTTACCTCAAGAGACCCAGTACTTC
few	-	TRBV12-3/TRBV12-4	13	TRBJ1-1	CASRSQGSTEAFF	TGTGCCAGCAGGTCGCAGGGGAGCACTGAAGCTTTCTTT
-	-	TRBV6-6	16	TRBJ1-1	CASSYSMWEEYTEAFF	TGTGCCAGCAGTTACTCGATGTGGGAGGAGTACACTGAAGCTTTCTTT
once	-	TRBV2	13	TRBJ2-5	CASSDRVQETQYF	TGTGCCAGCAGTGATCGGGTCCAGGAGACCCAGTACTTC
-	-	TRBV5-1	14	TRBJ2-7	CASSRSGEGYEQYF	TGCGCCAGCAGCAGATCAGGGGAGGGATACGAGCAGTACTTC
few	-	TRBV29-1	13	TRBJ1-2	CSVSPRAAYGYTF	TGCAGCGTCTCCCCTCGGGCAGCCTATGGCTACACCTTC
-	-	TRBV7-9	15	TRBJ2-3	CASSLELGFGDTQYF	TGTGCCAGCAGCTTAGAGCTGGGATTCGGAGATACGCAGTATTTT
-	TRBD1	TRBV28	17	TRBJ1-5	CASSVHPWDRGTQPQHF	TGTGCCAGCAGTGTCCACCCATGGGACAGGGGGACTCAGCCCCAGCATTTT
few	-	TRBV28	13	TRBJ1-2	CASSGPRNYGYTF	TGTGCCAGCAGCGGCCCCCGTAACTATGGCTACACCTTC
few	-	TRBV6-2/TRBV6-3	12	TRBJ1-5	CASRVPNQPQHF	TGTGCCAGCAGGGTACCCAATCAGCCCCAGCATTTT
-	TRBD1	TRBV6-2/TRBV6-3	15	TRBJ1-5	CASRPTGVGYQPQHF	TGTGCCAGCAGGCCCACAGGGGTCGGTTATCAGCCCCAGCATTTT
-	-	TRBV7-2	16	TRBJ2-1	CASSLGNPPSYNEQFF	TGTGCCAGCAGCTTAGGCAATCCCCCCTCCTACAATGAGCAGTTCTTC
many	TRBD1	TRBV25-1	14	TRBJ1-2	CATPTRGPVYGYTF	TGTGCCACCCCAACGAGGGGGCCAGTCTATGGCTACACCTTC
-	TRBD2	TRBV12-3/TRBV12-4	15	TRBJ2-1	CASSTGTSLYNEQFF	TGTGCCAGCAGTACAGGGACTAGCCTCTACAATGAGCAGTTCTTC
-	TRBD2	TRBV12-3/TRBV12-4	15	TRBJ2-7	CASSLGLAFPYEQYF	TGTGCCAGCAGTCTAGGACTAGCATTTCCCTACGAGCAGTACTTC
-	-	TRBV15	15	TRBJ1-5	CATSSSLAGSQPQHF	TGTGCCACCAGCAGCTCCCTGGCGGGGTCACAGCCCCAGCATTTT
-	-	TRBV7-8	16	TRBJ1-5	CASSPNTRADLMPQHF	TGTGCCAGCAGCCCTAACACTCGCGCGGACCTGATGCCCCAGCATTTT
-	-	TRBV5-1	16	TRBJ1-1	CASSSSGWNMNTEAFF	TGCGCCAGCAGCTCCTCGGGGTGGAATATGAACACTGAAGCTTTCTTT
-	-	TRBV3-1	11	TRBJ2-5	CASRLPETQYF	TGTGCCAGCAGACTTCCGGAGACCCAGTACTTC
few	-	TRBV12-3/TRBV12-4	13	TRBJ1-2	CASSRQVNYGYTF	TGTGCCAGCAGTCGCCAGGTTAACTATGGCTACACCTTC